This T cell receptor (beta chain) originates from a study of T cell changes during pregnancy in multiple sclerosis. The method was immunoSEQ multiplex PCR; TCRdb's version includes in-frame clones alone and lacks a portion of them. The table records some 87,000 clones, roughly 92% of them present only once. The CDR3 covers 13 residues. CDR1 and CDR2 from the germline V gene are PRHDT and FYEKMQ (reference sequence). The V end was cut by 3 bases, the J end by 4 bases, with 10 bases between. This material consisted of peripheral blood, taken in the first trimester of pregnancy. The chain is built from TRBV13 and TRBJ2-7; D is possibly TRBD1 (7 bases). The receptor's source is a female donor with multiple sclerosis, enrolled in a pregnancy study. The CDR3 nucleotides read TGTGCCAGCAGCTTGACAGGGAGGTACGAGCAGTACTTC. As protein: CASSLTGRYEQYF.